The 2 T cell receptor beta chains below were found in one sample sequenced in a study of blood T cell repertoires in COVID-19. Sequencing used immunoSEQ multiplex PCR; TCRdb keeps in-frame clones, though not all of them. The repertoire consists of about 240,000 clones, with roughly 85% occurring once and the leading ten covering roughly 3.4%. Specimen: peripheral blood. Every receptor here comes from a woman aged 18-35 years with acute or convalescent COVID-19.

The chain has TRBV12-3 or TRBV12-4 and TRBJ2-2; D is unclear. The CDR3 runs to 12 residues. V was shortened by 6 bases and J by 1 base, with 3 bases between the two germline ends. CDR3 in amino acids: CASSRNTGELFF. The CDR3 DNA follows: TGTGCCAGCAGCCGGAACACCGGGGAGCTGTTTTTT.

The rearrangement joins TRBV7-2 to TRBJ2-5, with a possible D match to TRBD1 (6 bases). Germline CDR1 reads SGHTA; CDR2 reads FQGNSA. Trimming removed 5 bases at V and 5 bases at J, with 12 bases between. The CDR3 consists of 13 residues. For the CDR3, the DNA is TGTGCCAGCAGCGGGGGCGGGTGGGAGACCCAGTACTTC. Its translation: CASSGGGWETQYF.